The rows below give T cell receptor beta chains drawn from one sample of a study of T cells in Graves' hyperthyroidism and ophthalmopathy. TCRdb recomputed calls from the multiplex PCR reads with MiXCR, one row per CDR3 protein. The top ten clones hold about 13% of a sample with 400,000 to 500,000 distinct CDR3 sequences, roughly 15% of them seen once. The sample was blood. The source of these receptors is a man between 18 and 29 years old with Graves' ophthalmopathy. CDR3s include the opening cysteine and the closing phenylalanine or tryptophan. Fields, in order: V gene, clone size, D gene, J gene, CDR3 protein, CDR3 DNA. D genes are given only for firm matches. Some rows mark clone size as missing; the rest say once, few, many or name a class of expanded clone.

>TRBV6-1|many|-|TRBJ1-5
CASSEGGRNQPQHF
TGTGCCAGCAGTGAGGGGGGGCGGAATCAGCCCCAGCATTTT
>TRBV12-3/TRBV12-4|-|-|TRBJ2-2
CASNLSPGELFF
TGTGCCAGCAACCTGAGTCCCGGGGAGCTGTTTTTT
>TRBV5-1|few|TRBD1|TRBJ1-4
CASSLDGTDNEKLFF
TGCGCCAGCAGCTTGGACGGGACAGATAATGAAAAACTGTTTTTT
>TRBV15|many|TRBD2|TRBJ2-3
CATSRDVTSGPSTDTQYF
TGTGCCACCAGCAGAGATGTGACTAGCGGGCCTAGCACAGATACGCAGTATTTT
>TRBV5-1|many|TRBD2|TRBJ2-3
CATGAGDGTDTQYF
TGCGCCACCGGCGCGGGAGACGGCACAGATACGCAGTATTTT
>TRBV2|-|TRBD1|TRBJ1-5
CASSKTGTDNQPQHF
TGTGCCAGCAGTAAGACAGGGACGGACAATCAGCCCCAGCATTTT
>TRBV19|many|TRBD2|TRBJ2-2
CASRLAGVTDTGELFF
TGTGCCTCACGACTAGCGGGAGTAACGGACACCGGGGAGCTGTTTTTT
>TRBV4-2|-|-|TRBJ2-1
CASSQEAQAYNEQFF
TGTGCCAGCAGCCAAGAGGCACAAGCCTACAATGAGCAGTTCTTC
>TRBV2|many|TRBD2|TRBJ2-4
CASTYGTILAKNIQYF
TGTGCCAGCACCTACGGGACTATCCTAGCCAAAAACATTCAGTACTTC
>TRBV6-1|many|-|TRBJ2-7
CASSSPGRGWHEQYF
TGTGCCAGCAGCTCACCGGGACGGGGGTGGCACGAGCAGTACTTC
>TRBV6-8|many|TRBD1|TRBJ1-5
CASSYPWVTGGLNQPQHF
TGTGCCAGCAGTTACCCGTGGGTGACAGGGGGACTCAATCAGCCCCAGCATTTT
>TRBV18|-|-|TRBJ1-6
CASSTGTLSSPLHF
TGTGCCAGCTCGACCGGGACGTTAAGTTCACCCCTCCACTTT
>TRBV27|-|TRBD2|TRBJ2-1
CASSFVAGGPDNEQFF
TGTGCCAGCAGTTTCGTTGCGGGGGGCCCCGACAATGAGCAGTTCTTC
>TRBV6-1|many|TRBD1|TRBJ1-2
CASSEGTGPHYGYTF
TGTGCCAGCAGTGAGGGGACAGGGCCCCACTATGGCTACACCTTC
>TRBV12-3/TRBV12-4|many|TRBD1|TRBJ1-1
CASSLGPGGRIEAFF
TGTGCCAGCAGTTTGGGTCCAGGGGGCAGGATTGAAGCTTTCTTT
>TRBV3-1|-|-|TRBJ1-5
CASSRQDQPQHF
TGTGCCAGCAGCCGCCAGGATCAGCCCCAGCATTTT
>TRBV11-2|many|-|TRBJ2-1
CASSLPTAPIASSYNEQFF
TGTGCCAGCAGCTTACCTACCGCCCCGATCGCTAGCTCCTACAATGAGCAGTTCTTC
>TRBV4-1|few|TRBD1|TRBJ2-7
CASSFRDRGMYEQYF
TGCGCCAGCAGCTTCCGGGACAGGGGGATGTACGAGCAGTACTTC
>TRBV5-1|-|-|TRBJ1-1
CASSLAGPWSTEAFF
TGTGCCAGCAGCCTCGCTGGGCCCTGGAGCACTGAAGCTTTCTTT
>TRBV5-5|many|-|TRBJ1-2
CASSFRTVGGPDGYTF
TGTGCCAGCAGCTTTAGGACGGTCGGGGGCCCGGATGGCTACACCTTC
>TRBV11-2|many|-|TRBJ2-7
CASSLGWASYEQYF
TGTGCCAGCAGCTTAGGATGGGCCTCCTACGAGCAGTACTTC
>TRBV10-2|many|-|TRBJ2-5
CASSERVTETQYF
TGCGCCAGCAGTGAGAGGGTTACGGAGACCCAGTACTTC